This T cell receptor beta chain was captured in a study of shared clonotypes between healthy human individuals. The repertoire was sequenced with immunoSEQ multiplex PCR; TCRdb's copy has only in-frame clones and lacks some. The sample records some 630,000 clones, 55% to 75% being singletons. The clonotype originates from a woman aged 25 to 39 in good health. Sequences were obtained from memory CD4+ T cells sorted from blood. Indicated subset: CD45RA-negative fraction.

The CDR3 region is CASSASGTGELFF. CDR3 nucleotide sequence: TGCGCCAGCAGCGCTAGCGGGACCGGGGAGCTGTTTTTT. This chain connects TRBV5-1 to TRBJ2-2; 8 positions agree with TRBD2. CDR1 and CDR2 from the germline V gene are SGHRS and YFSETQ. The CDR3 sequence is 13 residues long. Trimming cost V 4 bases and J 5 bases; bases outside gene matches: 1. Full variable domain (outside the CDR3, taken from reference TRBV5-1 and TRBJ2-2): KAGVTQTPRYLIKTRGQQVTLSCSPISGHRSVSWYQQTPGQGLQFLFEYFSETQRNKGNFPGRFSGRQFSNSRSEMNVSTLELGDSALYLCASSASGTGELFFGEGSRLTVL.